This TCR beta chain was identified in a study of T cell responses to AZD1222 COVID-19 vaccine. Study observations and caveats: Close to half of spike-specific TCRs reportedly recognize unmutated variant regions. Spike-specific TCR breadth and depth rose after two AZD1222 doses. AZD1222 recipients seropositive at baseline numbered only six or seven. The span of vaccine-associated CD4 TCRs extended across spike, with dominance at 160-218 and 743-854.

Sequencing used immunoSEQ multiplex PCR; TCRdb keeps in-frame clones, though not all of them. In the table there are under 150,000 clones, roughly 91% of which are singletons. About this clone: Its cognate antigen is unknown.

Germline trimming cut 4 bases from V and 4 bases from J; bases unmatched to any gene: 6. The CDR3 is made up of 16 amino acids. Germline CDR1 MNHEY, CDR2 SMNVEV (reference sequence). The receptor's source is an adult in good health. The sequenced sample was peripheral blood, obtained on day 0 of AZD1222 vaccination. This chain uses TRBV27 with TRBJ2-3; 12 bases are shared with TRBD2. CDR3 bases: TGTGCCAGCAGTTCTAGCGGGGGGGCTATTGCAGATACGCAGTATTTT. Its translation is CASSSSGGAIADTQYF.